Below are 3 T cell receptor beta chains sequenced from a single sample in a study of beta chain features in type 1 diabetes. These receptors' antigens are unknown. Sequencing targeted expressed TCRB transcripts, as all isolated RNA had been reverse transcribed. Sequencing was performed with immunoSEQ multiplex PCR; in TCRdb, only in-frame clones are kept and a portion is missing. The sample contains some 700,000 clones, over 10% of which appear only once. Study conclusions and caveats: When Type 1 diabetes patients were examined, their TCRB CDR3s proved moderately but significantly shorter in all four CD4+ subsets.

Input material: naive CD4+ T cells from blood. These receptors all come from a man aged 18 to 30 with type 1 diabetes.

The chain couples TRBV11-2 to TRBJ2-3; weak D call: TRBD2 (6 bases). V gave up 0 bases and J gave up 6 bases, with 16 bases separating them. CDR1 SGHAT and CDR2 FQNNGV come from the germline V gene. CDR3 length equals 16 residues. CDR3 coding DNA: TGTGCCAGCAGCTTAGATCTCGGGGGTGGGACGGATACGCAGTATTTT. Protein product: CASSLDLGGGTDTQYF.

The table lists this clone with a few counts. The CDR3 DNA sequence: TGTGCCAGTAACCGCCAGGGGTTGGGAACTGAAGCTTTCTTT. It translates to CASNRQGLGTEAFF. This sequence joins TRBV19 and TRBJ1-1, with D perhaps TRBD1 (6 bases). The V gene lost 7 bases and the J gene lost 5 bases, with 17 bases spanning the gap. CDR1 is LNHDA, CDR2 SQIVND, per germline (reference sequence). The CDR3 contains 14 residues.

J is TRBJ2-6 and V is TRBV2, with 8 bases identical to TRBD1. After removal of 6 bases from V and 0 bases from J, the junction contained 7 bases not matched to a gene. Germline loops: CDR1 SNHLY, CDR2 FYNNEI. This CDR3 region has 17 residues. The DNA for the CDR3 is TGTGCCAGCAGACGCACAGGGGGTCTCTCTGGGGCCAACGTCCTGACTTTC. Protein: CASRRTGGLSGANVLTF.